These 11 T cell receptor beta chains share one sample of origin, sequenced in a study of blood T cell repertoires in COVID-19. Only in-frame clones appear in the TCRdb table, and some are missing; sequencing was by immunoSEQ multiplex PCR. Of 240,000 or so clones in the sample, approximately 85% were seen once. The specimen sequenced was peripheral blood. All receptors come from a man of 80 years or more with acute or convalescent COVID-19.

This sequence joins TRBV7-2 and TRBJ2-7; no firm D call. Trimming stripped 0 bases from V and 0 bases from J, with 6 bases between. CDR1 is SGHTA, CDR2 FQGNSA, per germline. The CDR3 contains 14 residues. CDR3 in amino acids: CASSLARFSYEQYF. The CDR3 DNA reads as TGTGCCAGCAGCTTAGCACGGTTCTCCTACGAGCAGTACTTC. Full variable domain (missing parts from reference TRBV7-2 and TRBJ2-7): GAGVSQSPSNKVTEKGKDVELRCDPISGHTALYWYRQSLGQGLEFLIYFQGNSAPDKSGLPSDRFSAERTGGSVSTLTIQRTQQEDSAVYLCASSLARFSYEQYFGPGTRLTVT.

This CDR3 reads CASSTSLRQGRYTEAFF. The CDR3 coding sequence is TGTGCCAGTAGTACGTCCCTTCGACAGGGTAGGTACACTGAAGCTTTCTTT. This chain joins TRBV19 and TRBJ1-1, with 7 positions matching TRBD1. V dropped 4 bases and J dropped 3; count of bases not matched to a gene: 14. The germline V gene has CDR1 LNHDA and CDR2 SQIVND (reference sequence). This CDR3 region has 17 residues.

The chain couples TRBV7-3 to TRBJ1-1, with 7 bases that match TRBD1. Germline trimming cut 5 bases from V and 7 bases from J; bases unmatched to any gene: 7. CDR3 length: 13 residues. Germline V gene lookup returns CDR1 SGHTA and CDR2 FQGTGA. The CDR3 sequence is CASSPDRKSEAFF. The CDR3 nucleotides are TGTGCCAGCAGCCCGGACAGGAAAAGTGAAGCTTTCTTT.

This chain connects TRBV6-4 to TRBJ2-7, with D hard to call. Germline CDR1 reads MRHNA; CDR2 reads SNTAGT. V lost 0 bases, J lost 5 bases, and 20 bases lay in between. The length of the CDR3 is 17 residues. DNA of the CDR3: TGTGCCAGCAGTGACTCCCCCGGTGAGGCGTTTGTTGACGAGCAGTACTTC. Its translation is CASSDSPGEAFVDEQYF.

The V call is TRBV6-5, the J call TRBJ2-3; TRBD2 matches at 9 bases. CDR1 and CDR2 (germline): MNHEY, SVGAGI. The length of the CDR3 is 14 residues. V lost 6 bases to trimming and J lost 1 base; unmatched junction nucleotides: 2. The chain's CDR3 is CASSKRGGTDTQYF. The CDR3 nucleotides read TGTGCCAGCAGCAAGCGGGGGGGCACAGATACGCAGTATTTT.

The rearrangement links TRBV27 to TRBJ2-7; 12 nucleotides line up with TRBD1. J gave up 1 base and V 7 bases, and 14 bases lay outside the gene matches. CDR3 length: 18 residues. CDR1 is MNHEY and CDR2 is SMNVEV in the germline V gene (reference sequence). The CDR3 reads CASTPRGQGALSSYEQYF. The DNA for the CDR3 is TGTGCCAGCACCCCTCGGGGACAGGGGGCCCTATCATCCTACGAGCAGTACTTC.

This clone has only one observation. This chain uses TRBV6-1 with TRBJ2-3, with D unresolved. This CDR3 region has 15 residues. Germline CDR1 MNHNS, CDR2 SASEGT. Trimming took off 5 bases at V and 1 base at J, with 13 bases between the two ends. The chain's CDR3 is CASSSTLAGTDTQYF. DNA for the CDR3: TGTGCCAGCAGTTCCACCTTAGCCGGCACAGATACGCAGTATTTT.

This chain links TRBV25-1 with TRBJ2-1, with a tentative D call TRBD1 (5 bases). The CDR3 runs to 16 residues. Germline V CDR1 and CDR2: MGHDK, SYGVNS. V lost 3 bases and J lost 0, with 12 bases in between. The CDR3 protein is CASSDLDSNSYNEQFF. The CDR3 coding sequence is TGTGCCAGCAGTGACCTCGACAGTAACTCCTACAATGAGCAGTTCTTC.

The chain carries TRBV5-4 and TRBJ1-3, with D possibly matching TRBD1 (5 bases). This CDR3 spans 15 amino acids. In germline, CDR1 is SGHNT, CDR2 YYREEE (reference sequence). The V gene lost 4 bases and the J gene lost 3 bases, with 14 bases spanning the gap. CDR3 sequence reads: CASSDQGGGGNTIYF. DNA for the CDR3: TGTGCCAGCAGCGACCAGGGAGGAGGTGGAAACACCATATATTTT.

The chain has TRBV7-3 and TRBJ2-5; 12 nucleotides line up with TRBD2. Germline assignment: CDR1 SGHTA and CDR2 FQGTGA. Germline trimming cut 4 bases from V and 2 bases from J; bases unmatched to any gene: 2. This CDR3 has 15 residues. The CDR3 protein is CASSSGLAGQETQYF. The DNA for the CDR3 is TGTGCCAGCAGCTCAGGACTAGCGGGGCAAGAGACCCAGTACTTC.

This clone appeared a few times. The V gene is TRBV28, the J gene TRBJ2-4; weak D call: TRBD1 (5 bases). Trimming removed 6 bases from V and 2 bases from J, with 11 bases in between. The CDR3 contains 14 residues. Germline-derived CDR1 and CDR2 are MDHEN and SYDVKM. The CDR3 DNA reads TGTGCCAGCAGCTCAGGGCAGTCCAAAAACATTCAGTACTTC. It codes for CASSSGQSKNIQYF.